Shown below are 27 T cell receptor beta chains from a single sample sequenced in a study of early stage breast cancer tumors. Assay: immunoSEQ multiplex PCR; the TCRdb copy retains only in-frame clones and omits some. The sample lists about 41,000 clones; about 78% were seen once. Sequencing was done on a sample of blood. All receptors derive from a person between 50 and 60 years old with breast cancer.

This clone showed up just a few times. This chain joins TRBV14 and TRBJ2-7, with D possibly being TRBD1 (6 bases). The V gene's germline CDR1 is SGHDN and CDR2 FVKESK. The CDR3 length is 13 residues. The germline V and J ends were trimmed by 0 bases and 8 bases, with 11 bases remaining between them. The CDR3 DNA sequence: TGTGCCAGCAGCCAAGAAACCAGGGGACAGCAGTACGTC. It encodes CASSQETRGQQYV.

Notes on this clone: The identical CDR3 is also encoded by other nucleotide sequences in the sample. This rearrangement joins TRBV11-3 to TRBJ2-1; TRBD2 matches 13 bases. V lost 5 bases to trimming and J lost 4 bases; unmatched junction nucleotides: 2. The CDR3 sequence is 15 residues long. Germline loops: CDR1 SGHNT, CDR2 YENEEA. The CDR3 loop reads CASSGLAGAYNEQFF. As DNA, the CDR3 is TGTGCCAGCAGCGGACTAGCGGGGGCATACAATGAGCAGTTCTTC.

The chain uses TRBV11-2 and TRBJ2-7; 9 positions agree with TRBD1. The length of the CDR3 is 14 residues. CDR1 and CDR2 from the germline V gene are SGHAT and FQNNGV. The CDR3 bases are TGTGCCAGCAGCCCCACCCCGACAGGGGGAGTAAGGGACGTC. Protein product: CASSPTPTGGVRDV.

The gene calls are TRBV4-1 and TRBJ2-1; TRBD2 matches 11 bases. V shed 1 base, J shed 8 bases, and the junction held 7 bases outside the gene matches. The CDR3 runs 16 residues. Germline V gives CDR1 MGHRA, CDR2 YSYEKL. The CDR3 reads CASSQGRGLAGDEQFF. CDR3 nucleotide sequence: TGCGCCAGCAGCCAAGGACGAGGACTAGCGGGCGATGAGCAGTTCTTC.

This clone occurred a few times. This chain joins TRBV13 and TRBJ1-2; D might be TRBD1 (5 bases). V was cut by 5 bases and J by 7 bases, with 20 bases left in between. Germline V gene sequence: CDR1 PRHDT, CDR2 FYEKMQ (reference sequence). There are 15 residues in the CDR3. CDR3 nucleotide sequence: TGTGCCAGCAGCCGCTTAATATTACAGGAAGTTGGCTACACCTTC. Translation: CASSRLILQEVGYTF.

In nucleotides, the CDR3 is TGTGCCAGCAGCTTGTCCTCAGGGGTCGAGCAGTACTTC. It encodes CASSLSSGVEQYF. The chain uses TRBV5-5 and TRBJ2-7; D possibly corresponds to TRBD1 (6 bases). The CDR3 extends over 13 amino acids. Per germline, CDR1 SGHKS and CDR2 YYEKEE (reference sequence). V was clipped by 1 base and J by 6 bases, with 11 bases between them.

The CDR3 nucleotides read TGTGCCAGCTCACCCCCAACAGGGCGGTCTGAAGCTTTCTTT. Translation: CASSPPTGRSEAFF. The chain combines TRBV18 with TRBJ1-1, with a possible D match to TRBD1 (6 bases). Germline V lookup: CDR1 KGHSH, CDR2 LQKENI. The CDR3 spans 14 residues. Trimming removed 3 bases at V and 6 bases at J, with 14 bases between.

This chain's CDR3 is CASSLVGNEILRGYTF. CDR3 sequence (DNA): TGTGCCAGCAGCTTAGTTGGCAACGAGATCTTGCGGGGCTACACCTTC. This sequence joins TRBV7-2 and TRBJ1-2; D gene uncertain. The germline gives CDR1 SGHTA, CDR2 FQGNSA. V dropped 1 base and J dropped 8 bases, with 20 bases sitting between them. The CDR3 is 16 residues long.

The chain recombines TRBV4-3 with TRBJ1-2; 7 positions agree with TRBD1. The CDR3 is made up of 13 amino acids. The V and J ends lost 4 bases and 6 bases, in that order; junction bases with no gene match: 5. Germline CDR1 reads LGHNA; CDR2 reads YSLEER. The CDR3: CASSPEGGDGYTF. CDR3 DNA: TGCGCCAGCAGCCCTGAAGGGGGCGATGGCTACACCTTC.

The chain is built from TRBV19 and TRBJ1-2; a weak D match, TRBD1 (5 bases). Germline values: CDR1 LNHDA, CDR2 SQIVND (reference sequence). V was clipped by 8 bases and J by 3 bases, with 19 bases between them. The CDR3 sequence is 15 residues long. CDR3 protein: CASHLGRGKDYGYTF. The CDR3 DNA sequence: TGTGCCAGTCATCTGGGGCGGGGAAAGGACTATGGCTACACCTTC.

This chain uses TRBV5-4 with TRBJ1-1, with a weak D call TRBD1 (6 bases). In germline, CDR1 is SGHNT, CDR2 YYREEE (reference sequence). The CDR3 spans 16 residues. The germline V and J ends were trimmed by 4 bases and 3 bases, with 19 bases remaining between them. The CDR3 region has the DNA TGTGCCAGCAGCCCTGGACTCGTCAAGGGGGACACTGAAGCTTTCTTT. Its translation: CASSPGLVKGDTEAFF.

This sequence joins TRBV10-3 and TRBJ1-5; D remains ambiguous. The CDR3 is 14 residues long. Germline loops: CDR1 ENHRY, CDR2 SYGVKD. The ends were cut back, 4 bases at V and 0 bases at J, with 7 bases in the middle. The CDR3 region is CAISAEYSNQPQHF. CDR3 nucleotide sequence: TGTGCCATCAGTGCTGAGTATAGCAATCAGCCCCAGCATTTT.

In its sample, this clone was seen a few times. J is TRBJ1-5 and V is TRBV2; 7 nucleotides line up with TRBD1. This CDR3 region has 13 residues. The junction had 3 bases not matched to a gene; V was cut back by 5 bases and J by 5 bases. The V gene's germline CDR1 is SNHLY and CDR2 FYNNEI. The CDR3 sequence: CASSYRGDQPQHF. The DNA of the CDR3 is TGTGCCAGCAGTTACAGGGGTGATCAGCCCCAGCATTTT.

This clone was seen repeatedly, ten times or more. The gene calls are TRBV7-2 and TRBJ2-3; 8 nucleotides match TRBD2. Germline CDR1 is SGHTA and CDR2 is FQGNSA. The CDR3 contains 16 residues. J gave up 4 bases and V 1 base, and 7 bases lay outside the gene matches. CDR3 sequence (DNA): TGTGCCAGCAGCTTAGTCCCAGCGGGGGCCGCAGATACGCAGTATTTT. Encoded protein: CASSLVPAGAADTQYF.

V gene TRBV5-1 combines with J gene TRBJ2-3, with 9 bases matching TRBD1. This CDR3 region has 15 residues. V shed 0 bases and J 1 base; nucleotides not matched to a gene: 0. The V gene's germline CDR1 is SGHRS and CDR2 YFSETQ. Here the CDR3 DNA reads TGCGCCAGCAGCTTGGGGACAGGGGGCACAGATACGCAGTATTTT. This translates into CASSLGTGGTDTQYF. Based on the CDR3 plus reference TRBV5-1 and TRBJ2-3, the full variable domain is KAGVTQTPRYLIKTRGQQVTLSCSPISGHRSVSWYQQTPGQGLQFLFEYFSETQRNKGNFPGRFSGRQFSNSRSEMNVSTLELGDSALYLCASSLGTGGTDTQYFGPGTRLTVL.

This chain links TRBV11-3 with TRBJ1-1; possibly TRBD1 for D (5 bases). Germline V lookup: CDR1 SGHNT, CDR2 YENEEA. This CDR3 has 17 amino acids. V was clipped by 5 bases and J by 3 bases, with 22 bases between them. CDR3 sequence: CASSPFLGGSEDTEAFF. The CDR3 nucleotides are TGTGCCAGCAGCCCATTCCTTGGGGGGAGTGAGGACACTGAAGCTTTCTTT.

The chain couples TRBV7-3 to TRBJ2-1; a possible D gene is TRBD1 (6 bases). The CDR3 is made up of 12 amino acids. Looked up from germline, CDR1 is SGHTA and CDR2 is FQGTGA. V was trimmed by 5 bases and J by 8 bases, leaving 10 bases between them. DNA of the CDR3: TGTGCCAGCAGCGCGACAGGCGATGAGCAGTTCTTC. This translates into CASSATGDEQFF.

This clone appeared once. The rearrangement uses TRBV2 and TRBJ2-2; 7 bases agree with TRBD2. Per the germline V gene, CDR1 is SNHLY and CDR2 is FYNNEI. The CDR3 consists of 15 residues. V dropped 3 bases and J dropped 2; count of bases not matched to a gene: 3. The CDR3: CASSDERGNTGELFF. CDR3 coding DNA: TGTGCCAGCAGTGATGAGCGGGGTAACACCGGGGAGCTGTTTTTT.

This clone was seen only once. The rearrangement uses TRBV2 and TRBJ2-7; a weak D match, TRBD1 (5 bases). The V end lost 7 bases, the J end lost 4 bases, and 8 bases lay between the germline ends. The CDR3 runs to 11 residues. Germline CDR1 is SNHLY and CDR2 is FYNNEI. CDR3 amino acids: CASTQGYEQYF. The CDR3 bases are TGTGCCAGCACCCAGGGTTACGAGCAGTACTTC.

The chain combines TRBV4-3 with TRBJ2-3; no clear D gene. The CDR3 is 14 amino acids. With 3 bases removed from V and 1 base from J, the gap between germline ends came to 8 bases. CDR1 and CDR2 from the germline V gene are LGHNA and YSLEER. The CDR3 sequence is CASSQSGGTDTQYF. The CDR3 DNA reads TGCGCCAGCAGCCAGAGTGGAGGCACAGATACGCAGTATTTT.

A remark on this clone: The junction departs from germline at one end; a sequencing error may be responsible. V usage is TRBV7-7 and J usage is TRBJ2-7; 8 bases match TRBD1. The CDR3 length is 15 residues. Per germline, CDR1 SSHAT and CDR2 FNYEAQ (reference sequence). CDR3 coding DNA: TGTGCTAGCAGCTTACCGGGACAGGCCCTATACGAGCAGTACTTC. This translates into CASSLPGQALYEQYF.

The chain joins TRBV10-1 to TRBJ2-5, with 9 bases lining up with TRBD2. The CDR3 contains 16 residues. Losses at the gene ends were 0 bases for V and 6 bases for J; bases not matched to a gene: 8. Germline CDR1 reads WNHNN; CDR2 reads SYGVQD (reference sequence). For the CDR3, the DNA is TGCGCCAGCAGTGAGTCGTCAGCGGGAGGAAGGAAGACCCAGTACTTC. It yields the protein CASSESSAGGRKTQYF.

This chain joins TRBV6-1 and TRBJ2-7, with no clear D. V lost 6 bases and J 3 bases, leaving 9 bases between the germline ends. Germline CDR1 is MNHNS and CDR2 is SASEGT. CDR3 length equals 12 residues. The CDR3 bases are TGTGCCAGCAGGAGGAATGACTACGAGCAGTACGTC. Translating gives CASRRNDYEQYV.

This rearrangement joins TRBV9 to TRBJ2-1; a possible D gene is TRBD2 (6 bases). The CDR3 has 16 residues. Germline lookup yields CDR1 SGDLS and CDR2 YYNGEE. V dropped 4 bases and J dropped 0 bases, with 14 bases sitting between them. CDR3 coding DNA: TGTGCCAGCAGCAGCCAAACTAGCTCCTCCTACAATGAGCAGTTCTTC. Protein: CASSSQTSSSYNEQFF.

V gene TRBV19 combines with J gene TRBJ1-2; the match to TRBD1 covers 8 bases. Looked up from germline, CDR1 is LNHDA and CDR2 is SQIVND (reference sequence). The CDR3 has 15 residues. V dropped 8 bases and J dropped 4; count of bases not matched to a gene: 12. The DNA for the CDR3 is TGTGCCAGTGGGACAGGAGGCGTCCCTTCCTATGGCTACACCTTC. Its protein product is CASGTGGVPSYGYTF.

This clone was counted between two and nine times. The chain is built from TRBV19 and TRBJ1-5; perhaps TRBD1 as D (5 bases). The CDR3 spans 14 residues. Germline V gives CDR1 LNHDA, CDR2 SQIVND (reference sequence). Deletions cut 4 bases from V and 2 bases from J, with 9 bases between. CDR3 nucleotide sequence: TGTGCCAGTAGTACGGGCAGGGGCAATCAGCCCCAGCATTTT. This gives the protein CASSTGRGNQPQHF.

The chain carries TRBV27 and TRBJ2-7, with 9 positions matching TRBD1. The CDR3 extends over 10 amino acids. Germline CDR1 is MNHEY and CDR2 is SMNVEV (reference sequence). V lost 9 bases and J lost 8; bases outside the gene matches: 2. The CDR3 region is CARGQGKQYV. The CDR3 bases are TGTGCCAGGGGACAGGGAAAGCAGTACGTC.